These T cell receptor beta chains were read from a single sample in a study of shared clonotypes between healthy human individuals. Assay: immunoSEQ multiplex PCR; the TCRdb copy retains only in-frame clones and omits some. The table lists around 700,000 clones, about 78% of them singletons, with about 1.8% in the top ten. Sequenced input: memory CD4+ T cells sorted from blood. The origin of the receptors is a woman under 40 in good health. The CDR3 runs from the conserved cysteine through the conserved F or W. The order of the fields is CDR3 DNA, CDR3 protein, V gene, J gene, D gene, clone size. A D gene is named only where the DNA matches it firmly. Rows give clone size only sometimes, using once, few, many, or a class for an expanded clone.

CDR3 DNA: TGTGCCAGTAGTAGAGCACTAGGACAGGCCATAAAGGGAGCCCAGCATTTT; CDR3 protein: CASSRALGQAIKGAQHF; V gene: TRBV19; J gene: TRBJ1-5; D gene: TRBD1; clone size: once
CDR3 DNA: TGTGCCAGCAGCCCACAGACTAGCGGGAGGTACGAGCAGTACTTC; CDR3 protein: CASSPQTSGRYEQYF; V gene: TRBV9; J gene: TRBJ2-7; D gene: TRBD2; clone size: NA
CDR3 DNA: TGTGCCAGCAGTTCTCAGGGGACGTACACTGAAGCTTTCTTT; CDR3 protein: CASSSQGTYTEAFF; V gene: TRBV27; J gene: TRBJ1-1; D gene: NA; clone size: NA
CDR3 DNA: TGTGCCAGCTCGTCGGCGGGAGGGCTAGAGGTGGAGACCCAGTACTTC; CDR3 protein: CASSSAGGLEVETQYF; V gene: TRBV18; J gene: TRBJ2-5; D gene: TRBD2; clone size: NA
CDR3 DNA: TGTGCCAGCAGTTACGCAGGGGGAGAAAACATTCAGTACTTC; CDR3 protein: CASSYAGGENIQYF; V gene: TRBV6-6; J gene: TRBJ2-4; D gene: TRBD1; clone size: once
CDR3 DNA: TGTGCCAGCACGGCAACGACTGGAGGATATGGCTACACCTTC; CDR3 protein: CASTATTGGYGYTF; V gene: TRBV6-1; J gene: TRBJ1-2; D gene: NA; clone size: once
CDR3 DNA: TGTGCCAGCAGCTTAACTGGTTTGCAGGACGAGCAGTACTTC; CDR3 protein: CASSLTGLQDEQYF; V gene: TRBV7-3; J gene: TRBJ2-7; D gene: NA; clone size: NA
CDR3 DNA: TGTGCCAGTACCCAGGGGGCCTCCAGCCGTCCGGATACGCAGTATTTT; CDR3 protein: CASTQGASSRPDTQYF; V gene: TRBV19; J gene: TRBJ2-3; D gene: TRBD1; clone size: NA
CDR3 DNA: TGTGCCAGCACGTCCGGGACAGGGCTCGAAAAACTGTTTTTT; CDR3 protein: CASTSGTGLEKLFF; V gene: TRBV2; J gene: TRBJ1-4; D gene: TRBD1; clone size: NA
CDR3 DNA: TGTGCCAGCAGACCAGGGTCGGGGAACTACAATGAGCAGTTCTTC; CDR3 protein: CASRPGSGNYNEQFF; V gene: TRBV7-9; J gene: TRBJ2-1; D gene: NA; clone size: few
CDR3 DNA: TGCACCAGCAGCCAAGATCTCGAAGGCGGGGGCCCCCACAATGAGCAGTTCTTC; CDR3 protein: CTSSQDLEGGGPHNEQFF; V gene: TRBV1; J gene: TRBJ2-1; D gene: NA; clone size: few
CDR3 DNA: TGTGCCAGCAAGACCAGTCGACAGCCCTACAATGAGCAGTTCTTC; CDR3 protein: CASKTSRQPYNEQFF; V gene: TRBV6-5; J gene: TRBJ2-1; D gene: NA; clone size: NA
CDR3 DNA: TGTGCCAGCAGTTCCCAGGGGGGCCGGAACACTGAAGCTTTCTTT; CDR3 protein: CASSSQGGRNTEAFF; V gene: TRBV5-5; J gene: TRBJ1-1; D gene: TRBD1; clone size: NA
CDR3 DNA: TGCGCCAGCAGCCACGGGACTAGCGGGGGCTACGAGCAGTACTTC; CDR3 protein: CASSHGTSGGYEQYF; V gene: TRBV5-1; J gene: TRBJ2-7; D gene: TRBD2; clone size: once
CDR3 DNA: TGCGCCAGCAGCTTAGGGGCCCCGAACACTGAAGCTTTCTTT; CDR3 protein: CASSLGAPNTEAFF; V gene: TRBV5-1; J gene: TRBJ1-1; D gene: NA; clone size: few
CDR3 DNA: TGTGCCAGCAGCTTAGGGCTGGGGCCCCTCTACGAGCAGTACTTC; CDR3 protein: CASSLGLGPLYEQYF; V gene: TRBV7-2; J gene: TRBJ2-7; D gene: NA; clone size: NA
CDR3 DNA: TGCGCCAGCAGCTTCGGGACAGGGGTTTTCGAGCAGTACTTC; CDR3 protein: CASSFGTGVFEQYF; V gene: TRBV5-1; J gene: TRBJ2-7; D gene: TRBD1; clone size: NA
CDR3 DNA: TGCGCCAGCAGCTTGGGAGGGGCCGCGGGCTACGAGCAGTACTTC; CDR3 protein: CASSLGGAAGYEQYF; V gene: TRBV5-1; J gene: TRBJ2-7; D gene: NA; clone size: NA
CDR3 DNA: TGCGCCAGCAGCTCCCATCCCGAATCGGCCAAAAACATTCAGTACTTC; CDR3 protein: CASSSHPESAKNIQYF; V gene: TRBV5-1; J gene: TRBJ2-4; D gene: NA; clone size: NA
CDR3 DNA: TGTGCCAGTAGTTCGCACACGACCGACGGGAGCAATCAGCCCCAGCATTTT; CDR3 protein: CASSSHTTDGSNQPQHF; V gene: TRBV19; J gene: TRBJ1-5; D gene: NA; clone size: NA
CDR3 DNA: TGCGCCAGCAGCCAAGATCGGGTAGGGGTCTACGAGCAGTACTTC; CDR3 protein: CASSQDRVGVYEQYF; V gene: TRBV4-1; J gene: TRBJ2-7; D gene: NA; clone size: few
CDR3 DNA: TGTGCCATCAGTGAGTCGGAGCAGGCACACTACGAGCAGTACTTC; CDR3 protein: CAISESEQAHYEQYF; V gene: TRBV10-3; J gene: TRBJ2-7; D gene: NA; clone size: NA
CDR3 DNA: TGTGCCAGCTCACCCCAGGGGGGACAGCAGTACTTC; CDR3 protein: CASSPQGGQQYF; V gene: TRBV18; J gene: TRBJ2-7; D gene: NA; clone size: few
CDR3 DNA: TGTGCCAGCAGTTTATCGTGGCAGGGTCACGACGAGCAGTACTTC; CDR3 protein: CASSLSWQGHDEQYF; V gene: TRBV27; J gene: TRBJ2-7; D gene: NA; clone size: NA
CDR3 DNA: TGTGCCAGTAGTATTTGGGCTTTTGACACTGAAGCTTTCTTT; CDR3 protein: CASSIWAFDTEAFF; V gene: TRBV19; J gene: TRBJ1-1; D gene: NA; clone size: NA
CDR3 DNA: TGTGCCAGCAGCTCCCGGGACAGGGTTAATGAAAAACTGTTTTTT; CDR3 protein: CASSSRDRVNEKLFF; V gene: TRBV11-3; J gene: TRBJ1-4; D gene: TRBD1; clone size: NA
CDR3 DNA: TGCAGCATCGGGGGGGCAAGCACAGATACGCAGTATTTT; CDR3 protein: CSIGGASTDTQYF; V gene: TRBV29-1; J gene: TRBJ2-3; D gene: TRBD2; clone size: once
CDR3 DNA: TGTGCCAGCAGTTACAGTGGACTTGTGGGGGATGAGCAGTTCTTC; CDR3 protein: CASSYSGLVGDEQFF; V gene: TRBV6-6; J gene: TRBJ2-1; D gene: NA; clone size: NA
CDR3 DNA: TGTGCCAGCAGCGTCGATTACAATGAGCAGTTCTTC; CDR3 protein: CASSVDYNEQFF; V gene: TRBV9; J gene: TRBJ2-1; D gene: NA; clone size: NA
CDR3 DNA: TGTGCCAGCACCGCTGCGGGAGCGAACACCGGGGAGCTGTTTTTT; CDR3 protein: CASTAAGANTGELFF; V gene: TRBV28; J gene: TRBJ2-2; D gene: TRBD2; clone size: NA
CDR3 DNA: TGTGCCAGTAGTTCACCGGGACTCAAGGACGATAACAATGAGCAGTTCTTC; CDR3 protein: CASSSPGLKDDNNEQFF; V gene: TRBV19; J gene: TRBJ2-1; D gene: NA; clone size: NA
CDR3 DNA: TGTGCCAGCAGCTTAGGGGCTGGGACTAGCGGGAGATCTGAGCAGTTCTTC; CDR3 protein: CASSLGAGTSGRSEQFF; V gene: TRBV7-9; J gene: TRBJ2-1; D gene: TRBD2; clone size: few
CDR3 DNA: TGTGCCAGCAGTTACTTCGTGAACTCTGGGGCCAACGTCCTGACTTTC; CDR3 protein: CASSYFVNSGANVLTF; V gene: TRBV6-5; J gene: TRBJ2-6; D gene: NA; clone size: NA
CDR3 DNA: TGCGCCAGCGCCTCTGGGGACCTCGACCAAAACATTCAGTACTTC; CDR3 protein: CASASGDLDQNIQYF; V gene: TRBV5-1; J gene: TRBJ2-4; D gene: NA; clone size: NA
CDR3 DNA: TGTGCCAGCAGCCCGGGGGGCAGCGCGGGTACGGAGCAGTACTTC; CDR3 protein: CASSPGGSAGTEQYF; V gene: TRBV5-4; J gene: TRBJ2-7; D gene: NA; clone size: once
CDR3 DNA: TGCGCCAGCAGACTGTCCGGGTTCGGAAAGACCCAGTACTTC; CDR3 protein: CASRLSGFGKTQYF; V gene: TRBV5-1; J gene: TRBJ2-5; D gene: NA; clone size: NA
CDR3 DNA: TGTGCCATCAGTGAGTCGAGGGCTAGCGGGGACTACAATGAGCAGTTCTTC; CDR3 protein: CAISESRASGDYNEQFF; V gene: TRBV10-3; J gene: TRBJ2-1; D gene: TRBD2; clone size: many
CDR3 DNA: TGTGCCAGCACTATTAGAGGGGGCGCGTCTCAGCCCCAGCATTTT; CDR3 protein: CASTIRGGASQPQHF; V gene: TRBV28; J gene: TRBJ1-5; D gene: TRBD1; clone size: NA
CDR3 DNA: TGTGCCAGTAGTATCGTGGTAACCACCGGGGAGCTGTTTTTT; CDR3 protein: CASSIVVTTGELFF; V gene: TRBV19; J gene: TRBJ2-2; D gene: NA; clone size: NA
CDR3 DNA: TGTGCCAGCAGCGCCGGGGGTGAGCAGTTCTTC; CDR3 protein: CASSAGGEQFF; V gene: TRBV7-8; J gene: TRBJ2-1; D gene: NA; clone size: few
CDR3 DNA: TGCGCCAGCAGCTTGGGACGGGACAGCTATGGCTACACCTTC; CDR3 protein: CASSLGRDSYGYTF; V gene: TRBV5-1; J gene: TRBJ1-2; D gene: TRBD1; clone size: NA
CDR3 DNA: TGTGCCAGCAGCCGTAAAGGGGACAATGAGCAGTTCTTC; CDR3 protein: CASSRKGDNEQFF; V gene: TRBV4-2; J gene: TRBJ2-1; D gene: NA; clone size: many
CDR3 DNA: TGTGCCAGCAGTCCACAAAAACGATCCTACGAGCAGTACTTC; CDR3 protein: CASSPQKRSYEQYF; V gene: TRBV28; J gene: TRBJ2-7; D gene: NA; clone size: few
CDR3 DNA: TGTGCCAGTAGCTTTTTCGGTGAGACCCAGTACTTC; CDR3 protein: CASSFFGETQYF; V gene: TRBV19; J gene: TRBJ2-5; D gene: NA; clone size: NA
CDR3 DNA: TGTGCCAGCAGCGTAGACCTACAGGGGAACACTGAAGCTTTCTTT; CDR3 protein: CASSVDLQGNTEAFF; V gene: TRBV9; J gene: TRBJ1-1; D gene: NA; clone size: NA
CDR3 DNA: TGTGCCAGCAGCCACAGGGTCTCTGGGGCCAACGTCCTGACTTTC; CDR3 protein: CASSHRVSGANVLTF; V gene: TRBV5-4; J gene: TRBJ2-6; D gene: NA; clone size: once
CDR3 DNA: TGTGCCAGCAGCCCCCTAGGTAGCCTTGGCGAGACCCAGTACTTC; CDR3 protein: CASSPLGSLGETQYF; V gene: TRBV5-8; J gene: TRBJ2-5; D gene: NA; clone size: once
CDR3 DNA: TGTGCCAGCAGCCCTCAGGGGGCTACAGATACGCAGTATTTT; CDR3 protein: CASSPQGATDTQYF; V gene: TRBV7-3; J gene: TRBJ2-3; D gene: TRBD1; clone size: NA
CDR3 DNA: TGTGCCAGTAGAAACCGGGACAGGGCCCGCACCGGGGAGCTGTTTTTT; CDR3 protein: CASRNRDRARTGELFF; V gene: TRBV19; J gene: TRBJ2-2; D gene: TRBD1; clone size: NA
CDR3 DNA: TGTGCCAGCAGCTCAAAACAGGGGAATCAGCCCCAGCATTTT; CDR3 protein: CASSSKQGNQPQHF; V gene: TRBV7-8; J gene: TRBJ1-5; D gene: TRBD1; clone size: NA
CDR3 DNA: TGTGCCAGCAGTTTAAATCGCCCCCACACCGGGGAGCTGTTTTTT; CDR3 protein: CASSLNRPHTGELFF; V gene: TRBV27; J gene: TRBJ2-2; D gene: NA; clone size: NA
CDR3 DNA: TGTGCCATCAGTGAGTCCCCTGACGGACTAGCGGGAGGGGGTGAGCAGTTCTTC; CDR3 protein: CAISESPDGLAGGGEQFF; V gene: TRBV10-3; J gene: TRBJ2-1; D gene: TRBD2; clone size: NA
CDR3 DNA: TGTGCCAGTAGCCCCGGCGGGACTAGAACTACCTACGAGCAGTACTTC; CDR3 protein: CASSPGGTRTTYEQYF; V gene: TRBV19; J gene: TRBJ2-7; D gene: TRBD2; clone size: many
CDR3 DNA: TGCGCCAGCAGCTTAGAAACCGGGACTAGCGGCATCTACGAGCAGTACTTC; CDR3 protein: CASSLETGTSGIYEQYF; V gene: TRBV5-1; J gene: TRBJ2-7; D gene: TRBD2; clone size: NA
CDR3 DNA: TGTGCCAGCAGCTGGGCGTTAGCGGGAATGTATGAGCAGTTCTTC; CDR3 protein: CASSWALAGMYEQFF; V gene: TRBV5-6; J gene: TRBJ2-1; D gene: TRBD2; clone size: NA
CDR3 DNA: TGTGCCAGCTCAGCACAGGGGGCAAACACTGAAGCTTTCTTT; CDR3 protein: CASSAQGANTEAFF; V gene: TRBV18; J gene: TRBJ1-1; D gene: TRBD1; clone size: NA
CDR3 DNA: TGCGCCAGCAGGCTAGCGGGAGGAGAGACCCAGTACTTC; CDR3 protein: CASRLAGGETQYF; V gene: TRBV10-2; J gene: TRBJ2-5; D gene: TRBD2; clone size: NA